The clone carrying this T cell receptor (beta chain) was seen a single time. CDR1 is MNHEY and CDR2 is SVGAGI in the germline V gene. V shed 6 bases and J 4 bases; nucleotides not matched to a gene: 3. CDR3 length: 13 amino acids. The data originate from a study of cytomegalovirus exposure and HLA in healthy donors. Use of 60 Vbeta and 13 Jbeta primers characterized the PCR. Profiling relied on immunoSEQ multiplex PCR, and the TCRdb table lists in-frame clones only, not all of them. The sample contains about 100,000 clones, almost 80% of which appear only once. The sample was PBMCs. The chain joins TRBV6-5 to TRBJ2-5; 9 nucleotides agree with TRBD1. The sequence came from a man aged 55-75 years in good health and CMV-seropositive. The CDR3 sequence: CASRRQGGETQYF. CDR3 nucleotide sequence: TGTGCCAGCAGAAGACAGGGGGGAGAGACCCAGTACTTC.